These T cell receptor beta chains were read from a single sample in a study of regulatory T cells in long-lasting Graves disease. In TCRdb, the multiplex PCR reads were re-called with MiXCR into one record per CDR3 protein. The table has 400,000 to 500,000 distinct CDR3 sequences, about 15% seen once. These data also featured in a second study, about T cells in Graves' hyperthyroidism and ophthalmopathy.

The input for sequencing was peripheral blood mononuclear cells (PBMCs), taken at new diagnosis, from a patient treated with antithyroid drugs. These receptors all come from a woman between 45 and 65 years old with Graves disease. CDR3s include the opening cysteine and the closing phenylalanine or tryptophan. The D gene is left open where the match is weak. The size of a clone is reported for some rows only, either as once, few or many, or as a class for expanded clones.

J | V | size | D | DNA | CDR3
TRBJ2-7 | TRBV11-2 | many | NA | TGTGCCAGCAGCACGGACAGTTACGAGCAGTACTTC | CASSTDSYEQYF
TRBJ1-4 | TRBV14 | few | TRBD1 | TGTGCCAGCAGCCGAGGACAGGGAGGGTATGAAAAACTGTTTTTT | CASSRGQGGYEKLFF
TRBJ2-3 | TRBV28 | many | TRBD1 | TGTGCCAGCAGTCCGGGACAGGGGGCTACAGATACGCAGTATTTT | CASSPGQGATDTQYF
TRBJ2-7 | TRBV27 | many | TRBD1 | TGTGCCAGCAGTTGGGGACAGGGTACCTCCTACGAGCAGTACTTC | CASSWGQGTSYEQYF
TRBJ2-7 | TRBV2 | many | NA | TGTGCCAGCATGGCTCAGCACTACGAGCAGTACTTC | CASMAQHYEQYF
TRBJ2-1 | TRBV5-5 | few | TRBD2 | TGTGCCAGCAGCTTGCGGGAGGGCCGAGTGGGGGAGCAGTTCTTC | CASSLREGRVGEQFF
TRBJ2-2 | TRBV19 | few | TRBD2 | TGTGCCAGTGGGGGATTAGCGGGAGCCCGGAACACCGGGGAGCTGTTTTTT | CASGGLAGARNTGELFF
TRBJ2-1 | TRBV5-1 | many | TRBD2 | TGCGCCAGCAGCCGCCCTTCTAGCGGGAGGGCCGATGAGCAGTTCTTC | CASSRPSSGRADEQFF
TRBJ1-6 | TRBV30 | NA | NA | TGTGCCTGGGGTGCGCGGGCAGCCTATAATTCACCCCTCCACTTT | CAWGARAAYNSPLHF
TRBJ1-5 | TRBV4-1 | NA | NA | TGCGCCAGCAGCCGACTCGAGGGAGATCAGCCCCAGCATTTT | CASSRLEGDQPQHF
TRBJ2-2 | TRBV7-3 | NA | NA | TGTGCCAGCAGCCCCCAGGGTACCGGCGGGGAGCTGTTTTTT | CASSPQGTGGELFF